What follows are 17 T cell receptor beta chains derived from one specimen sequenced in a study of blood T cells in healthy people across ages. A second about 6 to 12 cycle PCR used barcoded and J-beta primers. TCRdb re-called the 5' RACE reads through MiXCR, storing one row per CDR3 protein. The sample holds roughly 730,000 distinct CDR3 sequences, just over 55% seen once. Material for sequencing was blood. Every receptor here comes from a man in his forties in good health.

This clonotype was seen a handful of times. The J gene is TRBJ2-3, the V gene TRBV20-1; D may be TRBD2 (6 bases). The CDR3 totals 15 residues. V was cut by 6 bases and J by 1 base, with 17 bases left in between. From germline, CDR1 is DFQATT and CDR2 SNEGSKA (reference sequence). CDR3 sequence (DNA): TGCAGTGCACTTGGACTAACTTCCCGCACAGATACGCAGTATTTT. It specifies CSALGLTSRTDTQYF.

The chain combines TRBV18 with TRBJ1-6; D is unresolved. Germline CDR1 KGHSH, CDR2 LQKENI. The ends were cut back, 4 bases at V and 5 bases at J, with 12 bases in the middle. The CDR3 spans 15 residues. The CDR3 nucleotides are TGTGCCAGCTCACGAGGTGCCGCAGATAATTCACCCCTCCACTTT. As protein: CASSRGAADNSPLHF. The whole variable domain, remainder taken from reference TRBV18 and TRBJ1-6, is NAGVMQNPRHLVRRRGQEARLRCSPMKGHSHVYWYRQLPEEGLKFMVYLQKENIIDESGMPKERFSAEFPKEGPSILRIQQVVRGDSAAYFCASSRGAADNSPLHFGNGTRLTVT.

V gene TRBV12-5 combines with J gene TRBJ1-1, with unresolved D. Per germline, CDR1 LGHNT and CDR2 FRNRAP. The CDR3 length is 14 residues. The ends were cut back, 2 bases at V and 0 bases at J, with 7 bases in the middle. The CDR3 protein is CASGLSPMNTEAFF. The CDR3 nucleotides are TGTGCTAGTGGTTTGTCACCGATGAACACTGAAGCTTTCTTT. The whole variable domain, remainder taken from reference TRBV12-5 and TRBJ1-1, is DARVTQTPRHKVTEMGQEVTMRCQPILGHNTVFWYRQTMMQGLELLAYFRNRAPLDDSGMPKDRFSAEMPDATLATLKIQPSEPRDSAVYFCASGLSPMNTEAFFGQGTRLTVV.

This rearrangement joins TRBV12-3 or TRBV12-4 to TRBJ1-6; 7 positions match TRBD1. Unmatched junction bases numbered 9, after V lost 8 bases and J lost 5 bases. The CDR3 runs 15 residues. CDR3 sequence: CASLSGQANNSPLHF. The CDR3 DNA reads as TGTGCCAGCCTGAGTGGACAGGCGAATAATTCACCCCTCCACTTT.

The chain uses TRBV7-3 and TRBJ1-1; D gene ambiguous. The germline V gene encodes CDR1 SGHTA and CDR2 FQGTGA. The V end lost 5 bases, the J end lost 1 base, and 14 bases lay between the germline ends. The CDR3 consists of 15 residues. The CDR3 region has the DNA TGTGCCAGCAGCCCAGGAGGGTATGGGAACACTGAAGCTTTCTTT. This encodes CASSPGGYGNTEAFF.

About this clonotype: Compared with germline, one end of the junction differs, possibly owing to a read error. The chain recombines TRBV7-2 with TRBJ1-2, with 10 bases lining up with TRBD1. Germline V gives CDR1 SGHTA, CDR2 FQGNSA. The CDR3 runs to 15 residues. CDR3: CAGSLEPTGGSSYTF. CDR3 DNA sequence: TGTGCCGGCAGCTTAGAACCGACAGGGGGCTCTAGCTACACCTTC.

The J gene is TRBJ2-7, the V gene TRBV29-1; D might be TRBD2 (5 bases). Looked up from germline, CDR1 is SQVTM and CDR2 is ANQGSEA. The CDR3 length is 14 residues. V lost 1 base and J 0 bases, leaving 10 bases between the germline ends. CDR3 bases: TGCAGCGTTGAAGGAGACGGGGACTCCTACGAGCAGTACTTC. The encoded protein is CSVEGDGDSYEQYF.

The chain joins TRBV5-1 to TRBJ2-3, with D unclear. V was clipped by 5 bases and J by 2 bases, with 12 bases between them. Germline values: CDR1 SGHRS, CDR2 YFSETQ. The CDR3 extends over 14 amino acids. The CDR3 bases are TGCGCCAGCAGGTTCGGCCTCCCCACAGATACGCAGTATTTT. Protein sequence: CASRFGLPTDTQYF. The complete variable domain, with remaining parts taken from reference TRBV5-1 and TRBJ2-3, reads KAGVTQTPRYLIKTRGQQVTLSCSPISGHRSVSWYQQTPGQGLQFLFEYFSETQRNKGNFPGRFSGRQFSNSRSEMNVSTLELGDSALYLCASRFGLPTDTQYFGPGTRLTVL.

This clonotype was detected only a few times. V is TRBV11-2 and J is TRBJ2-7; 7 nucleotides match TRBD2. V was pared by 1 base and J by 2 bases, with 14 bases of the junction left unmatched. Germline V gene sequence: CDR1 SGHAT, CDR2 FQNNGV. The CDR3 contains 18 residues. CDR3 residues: CASSLVGWASGKAYEQYF. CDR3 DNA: TGTGCCAGCAGCTTAGTGGGGTGGGCTAGCGGCAAAGCCTACGAGCAGTACTTC.

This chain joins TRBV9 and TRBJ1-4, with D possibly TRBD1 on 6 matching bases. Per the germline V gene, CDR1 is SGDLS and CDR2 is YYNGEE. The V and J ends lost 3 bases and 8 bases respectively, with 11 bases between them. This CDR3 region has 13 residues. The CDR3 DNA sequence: TGTGCCAGCAGCGCCGGGGGCGAAGAAAAACTGTTTTTT. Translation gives CASSAGGEEKLFF.

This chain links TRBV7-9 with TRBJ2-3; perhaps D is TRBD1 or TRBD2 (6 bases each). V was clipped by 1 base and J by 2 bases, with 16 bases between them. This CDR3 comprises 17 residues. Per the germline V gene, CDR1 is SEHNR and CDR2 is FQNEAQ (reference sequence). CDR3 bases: TGTGCCAGCAGCTTAGGAGTCGTCGGGGGCTTCACAGATACGCAGTATTTT. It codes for CASSLGVVGGFTDTQYF.

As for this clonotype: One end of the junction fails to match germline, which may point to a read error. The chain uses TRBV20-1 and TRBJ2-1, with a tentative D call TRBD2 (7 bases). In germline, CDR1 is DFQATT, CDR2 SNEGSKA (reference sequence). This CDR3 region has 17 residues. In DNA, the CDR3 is TGCAGTGCTATAAATTCCGGGGGGCGCGGGTCCTACAGTGAGCAGTTCTTC. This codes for CSAINSGGRGSYSEQFF.

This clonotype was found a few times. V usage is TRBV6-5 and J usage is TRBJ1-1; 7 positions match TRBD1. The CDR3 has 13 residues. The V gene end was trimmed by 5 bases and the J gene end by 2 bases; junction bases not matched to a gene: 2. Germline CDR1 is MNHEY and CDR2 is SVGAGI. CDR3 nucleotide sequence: TGTGCCAGCAGTGACAGGGAAAACACTGAAGCTTTCTTT. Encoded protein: CASSDRENTEAFF.

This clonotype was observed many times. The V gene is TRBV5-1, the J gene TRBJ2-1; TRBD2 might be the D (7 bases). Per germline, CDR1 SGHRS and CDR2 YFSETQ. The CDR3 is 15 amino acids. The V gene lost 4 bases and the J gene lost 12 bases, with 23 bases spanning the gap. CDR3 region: CASSAGGPRGLWQFF. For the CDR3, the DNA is TGCGCCAGCAGCGCCGGGGGGCCAAGGGGATTATGGCAGTTCTTC.

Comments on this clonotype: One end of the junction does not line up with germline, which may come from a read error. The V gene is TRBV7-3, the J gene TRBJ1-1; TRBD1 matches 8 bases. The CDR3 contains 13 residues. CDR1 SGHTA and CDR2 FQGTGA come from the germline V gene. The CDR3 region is CASSWTGSTEAFF. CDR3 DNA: TGTGCCAGCAGCTGGACAGGGAGCACTGAGGCTTTCTTT.

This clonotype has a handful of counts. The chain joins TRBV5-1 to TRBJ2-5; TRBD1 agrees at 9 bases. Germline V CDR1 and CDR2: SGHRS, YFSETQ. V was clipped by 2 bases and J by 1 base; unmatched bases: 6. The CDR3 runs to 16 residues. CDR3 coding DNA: TGCGCCAGCAGCTTAACAGGGGGCCGTGCCCAAGAGACCCAGTACTTC. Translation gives CASSLTGGRAQETQYF.

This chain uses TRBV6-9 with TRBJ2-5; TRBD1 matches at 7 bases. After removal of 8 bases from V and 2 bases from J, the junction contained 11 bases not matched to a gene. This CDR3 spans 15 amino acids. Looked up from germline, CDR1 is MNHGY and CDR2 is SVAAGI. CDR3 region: CASPYGLRGQETQYF. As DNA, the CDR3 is TGTGCCAGCCCCTATGGACTCAGGGGGCAAGAGACCCAGTACTTC.